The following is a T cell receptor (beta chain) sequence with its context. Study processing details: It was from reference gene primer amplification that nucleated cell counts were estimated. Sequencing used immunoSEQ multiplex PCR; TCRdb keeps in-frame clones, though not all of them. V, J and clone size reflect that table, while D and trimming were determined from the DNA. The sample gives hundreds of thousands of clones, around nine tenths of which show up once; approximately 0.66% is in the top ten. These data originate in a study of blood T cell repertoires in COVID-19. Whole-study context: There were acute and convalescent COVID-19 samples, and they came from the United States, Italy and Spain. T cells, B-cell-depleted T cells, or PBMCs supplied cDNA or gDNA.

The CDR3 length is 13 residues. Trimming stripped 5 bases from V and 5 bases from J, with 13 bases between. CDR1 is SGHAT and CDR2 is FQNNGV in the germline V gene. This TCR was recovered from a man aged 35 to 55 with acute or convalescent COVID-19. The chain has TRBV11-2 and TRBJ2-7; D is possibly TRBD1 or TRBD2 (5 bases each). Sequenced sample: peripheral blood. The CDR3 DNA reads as TGTGCCAGCAGCATAGGGACGGGGAACGAGCAGTACTTC. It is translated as CASSIGTGNEQYF.